The 6 T cell receptor beta chains given below trace back to one sample, sequenced in a study of vaccination effects on CD4 cells after COVID-19. TCRdb keeps only in-frame clones here, not all; method: immunoSEQ multiplex PCR. The table has roughly 60,000 clones, more than 60% seen once; the top ten hold 18%. Their cognate antigens are unknown. Pools of viral peptides were used by the ViraFEST assay to expand antigen-specific CD4+ T cells ahead of sequencing. Isolation of CD4+ T cells took place after ten to eleven days of culture. Neither prior SARS-CoV-2 infection nor positive nucleocapsid antibodies were present in the vaccine recipients. The sequencing here drew on CD4+ T cells from PBMCs cultured with SARS-CoV-2 spike peptides, taken before COVID-19 vaccination. These receptors originate from a human donor who received a COVID-19 vaccine.

This clone was counted between two and nine times. This rearrangement joins TRBV19 to TRBJ1-2, with a possible D match to TRBD1 (5 bases). This CDR3 has 14 amino acids. Germline CDR1 reads LNHDA; CDR2 reads SQIVND (reference sequence). V dropped 1 base and J dropped 6 bases, with 12 bases sitting between them. CDR3 in DNA: TGTGCCAGTAGTATAGGCGCCCGGGACCATGGCTACACCTTC. It is translated as CASSIGARDHGYTF.

V usage is TRBV5-6 and J usage is TRBJ1-6; D ambiguous. Germline V gives CDR1 SGHDT, CDR2 YYEEEE. The CDR3 is 14 residues long. V lost 0 bases and J 7 bases, leaving 8 bases between the germline ends. The CDR3 nucleotides read TGTGCCAGCAGCTTGGTCCCGAGGAATTCACCCCTCCACTTT. This translates into CASSLVPRNSPLHF.

A few counts support this clone. This rearrangement joins TRBV29-1 to TRBJ2-2, with TRBD1 matching over 11 bases. Looked up from germline, CDR1 is SQVTM and CDR2 is ANQGSEA. CDR3 length: 14 residues. After removal of 4 bases from V and 6 bases from J, the junction contained 4 bases not matched to a gene. The CDR3 region has the DNA TGCAGCGTTGCCGGACAGGGGGCGGCCGGGGAGCTGTTTTTT. The encoded protein is CSVAGQGAAGELFF.

This chain joins TRBV28 and TRBJ2-7; D is undetermined. V lost 2 bases to trimming and J lost 0 bases, with 14 bases between them. Germline values: CDR1 MDHEN, CDR2 SYDVKM. The CDR3 totals 16 residues. The CDR3 region is CASSLQGPRSSYEQYF. DNA for the CDR3: TGTGCCAGCAGTTTACAAGGACCCCGTAGCTCCTACGAGCAGTACTTC.

The chain recombines TRBV19 with TRBJ1-1; D gene uncertain. CDR1 is LNHDA and CDR2 is SQIVND in the germline V gene (reference sequence). V dropped 3 bases and J dropped 5 bases, with 10 bases sitting between them. This CDR3 has 13 residues. CDR3 region: CASSMAAGTEAFF. The CDR3 DNA is TGTGCCAGTAGTATGGCGGCAGGAACTGAAGCTTTCTTT.

The J gene is TRBJ1-2, the V gene TRBV5-4; the D gene is possibly TRBD1 (6 bases). Germline CDR1 and CDR2: SGHNT and YYREEE (reference sequence). V shed 4 bases and J shed 2 bases, with 9 bases lying between them. The length of the CDR3 is 13 residues. CDR3 coding DNA: TGTGCCAGCAGCCCGGACAGAAACTATGGCTACACCTTC. This codes for CASSPDRNYGYTF. Using reference TRBV5-4 and TRBJ1-2 for the parts outside the CDR3, the full variable domain is ETGVTQSPTHLIKTRGQQVTLRCSSQSGHNTVSWYQQALGQGPQFIFQYYREEENGRGNFPPRFSGLQFPNYSSELNVNALELDDSALYLCASSPDRNYGYTFGSGTRLTVV.